These 4 T cell receptor beta chains originate from one sample sequenced in a study of tumor-infiltrating lymphocytes in primary liver carcinoma. With a constant-region primer, TCR beta cDNA was made from around 520 ng of total RNA. For TCR beta, libraries were produced by three nested multiplex PCR rounds using slightly modified ARM-PCR. With TRBV1-TRBV30 forward primers and a C-beta reverse primer, the first two PCR rounds were run for approximately 10 cycles each. Each CDR3 protein is one row after TCRdb ran MiXCR on the multiplex PCR reads. The sample records around 190,000 distinct CDR3 sequences, 85% being singletons. It was from about 20-30 mg of unsorted bulk tissue that RNA and DNA were co-extracted. The specimen was tumor tissue from primary liver carcinoma. The receptors were gathered from a man aged 40-50 years with primary liver carcinoma and hepatitis B virus infection.

In regard to this clonotype: One junction end disagrees with the germline gene, perhaps due to a read error. The CDR3 sequence: CASTYVTAEALF. In nucleotides, the CDR3 is TGTGCCAGCACGTATGTGACAGCTGAAGCTCTCTTT. The chain employs TRBV12-3 or TRBV12-4 and TRBJ1-1, with a possible D match to TRBD1 (5 bases). The CDR3 is made up of 12 amino acids.

This clonotype appeared a single time. A junction boundary mismatches the germline segment, possibly from a read error. The rearrangement links TRBV12-3 or TRBV12-4 to TRBJ2-1; D may correspond to TRBD1 or TRBD2 (7 bases each). This CDR3 has 13 residues. The CDR3 here is CAISQGGRDEQSF. For the CDR3, the DNA is TGTGCCATCAGCCAGGGGGGGAGGGATGAGCAGTCCTTC.

This clonotype is a singleton in its sample. The V gene is TRBV6-2 or TRBV6-3, the J gene TRBJ2-7; tentative D call: TRBD2 (6 bases). V lost 4 bases and J lost 3, with 13 bases in between. This CDR3 is built from 14 residues. Germline CDR1 MNHEY, CDR2 SVGEGT. The CDR3 protein is CASSWDSRDYEQYF. Written as DNA, the CDR3 is TGTGCCAGCAGTTGGGACTCAAGAGACTACGAGCAGTACTTC.

A note on this clonotype: It may be a read error: a sequence one base away is much more abundant. V usage is TRBV5-1 and J usage is TRBJ1-4; the D is unclear. The CDR3 covers 16 residues. Looked up from germline, CDR1 is SGHRS and CDR2 is YFSETQ. This CDR3 reads CANSLWGQRANEKLFF. The CDR3, as DNA: TGCGCCAACAGCTTGTGGGGTCAACGGGCTAATGAAAAACTGTTTTTT. Filled out from reference TRBV5-1 and TRBJ1-4, the complete variable domain reads KAGVTQTPRYLIKTRGQQVTLSCSPISGHRSVSWYQQTPGQGLQFLFEYFSETQRNKGNFPGRFSGRQFSNSRSEMNVSTLELGDSALYLCANSLWGQRANEKLFFGSGTQLSVL.